One and the same sample provided the 15 T cell receptor beta chains below, sequenced in a study of cytomegalovirus exposure and HLA in healthy donors. Assay used: immunoSEQ multiplex PCR; TCRdb lists only in-frame clones, some missing. The top ten clones hold about an eighth of a sample with about 220,000 clones, roughly 84% of them seen once. Sequences were obtained from PBMCs. These receptors originate from a woman aged 25 to 39 in good health and CMV-seropositive.

This chain uses TRBV7-2 with TRBJ1-5; TRBD1 matches at 9 bases. Germline trimming cut 5 bases from V and 5 bases from J; bases unmatched to any gene: 4. The germline CDR1 and CDR2 sequences are SGHTA and FQGNSA. The CDR3 has 14 residues. CDR3 in amino acids: CASSLRQGDQPQHF. The CDR3 DNA is TGTGCCAGCAGCCTACGACAGGGGGATCAGCCCCAGCATTTT. Full variable domain (remainder filled in from reference TRBV7-2 and TRBJ1-5): GAGVSQSPSNKVTEKGKDVELRCDPISGHTALYWYRQSLGQGLEFLIYFQGNSAPDKSGLPSDRFSAERTGGSVSTLTIQRTQQEDSAVYLCASSLRQGDQPQHFGDGTRLSIL.

This rearrangement joins TRBV11-2 to TRBJ2-7, with a possible D match to TRBD1 (5 bases). The ends were cut back, 1 base at V and 3 bases at J, with 19 bases in the middle. CDR3 size: 17 residues. Germline V gene data show CDR1 as SGHAT and CDR2 as FQNNGV. In nucleotides, the CDR3 is TGTGCCAGCAGCTTAGGGGTAAAAGGGGCTGGAGACTACGAGCAGTACTTC. Translated: CASSLGVKGAGDYEQYF. Complete variable domain (other parts from reference TRBV11-2 and TRBJ2-7): EAGVAQSPRYKIIEKRQSVAFWCNPISGHATLYWYQQILGQGPKLLIQFQNNGVVDDSQLPKDRFSAERLKGVDSTLKIQPAKLEDSAVYLCASSLGVKGAGDYEQYFGPGTRLTVT.

This rearrangement joins TRBV10-3 to TRBJ1-2; 9 nucleotides agree with TRBD1. Germline V gene sequence: CDR1 ENHRY, CDR2 SYGVKD. The CDR3 length is 13 residues. Trimming at V came to 10 bases and at J to 8 bases, leaving 11 bases not matched to a gene. CDR3 coding DNA: TGTGCCACCCAGGGACAGGGAGTTTGGGGCTACACCTTC. It codes for CATQGQGVWGYTF.

This chain joins TRBV25-1 and TRBJ1-1; a possible D gene is TRBD1 (6 bases). This CDR3 is built from 14 residues. Germline V gene lookup returns CDR1 MGHDK and CDR2 SYGVNS. Trimming took off 4 bases at V and 6 bases at J, with 15 bases between the two ends. This CDR3 reads CASSGGTSWSEAFF. The CDR3 DNA reads TGTGCCAGCAGTGGAGGGACATCATGGTCTGAAGCTTTCTTT.

A note on this clone: This specimen includes other DNA sequences encoding the same CDR3. The J gene is TRBJ2-7, the V gene TRBV27, with no clear D. This CDR3 has 13 residues. Per germline, CDR1 MNHEY and CDR2 SMNVEV (reference sequence). V shed 0 bases and J shed 1 base, with 4 bases lying between them. In DNA, the CDR3 is TGTGCCAGCAGTTTATCAGGGTCCTACGAGCAGTACTTC. Its translation: CASSLSGSYEQYF.

In its sample, this clone was seen a few times. The chain recombines TRBV21-1 with TRBJ2-2. TRBV21-1 is a pseudogene locus. CDR3 length equals 9 residues. CDR3 sequence (DNA): TGTGCCAGCACCGGGGAGCTGTTTTTT. It is translated as CASTGELFF.

The gene calls are TRBV4-1 and TRBJ2-7, with 9 bases that match TRBD1. Germline lookup yields CDR1 MGHRA and CDR2 YSYEKL. The CDR3 sequence is 15 residues long. V trimming: 3 bases; J trimming: 3 bases; junction bases outside the gene matches: 6. For the CDR3, the DNA is TGCGCCAGCAGCCATGGTACGGGACAGGGCTACGAGCAGTACTTC. It codes for CASSHGTGQGYEQYF.

CDR3 nucleotides: TGTGCCAGCAGTTTTACGGACAGGAACTTCTACACCTTC. This codes for CASSFTDRNFYTF. V and J are TRBV27 and TRBJ1-2, with 7 bases fitting TRBD1. The CDR3 totals 13 residues. Unmatched junction bases numbered 8, after V lost 3 bases and J lost 10 bases. Germline V gene lookup returns CDR1 MNHEY and CDR2 SMNVEV (reference sequence).

This chain connects TRBV9 to TRBJ2-3; the D gene is possibly TRBD2 (5 bases). CDR1 is SGDLS, CDR2 YYNGEE, per germline. This CDR3 spans 16 amino acids. V lost 0 bases to trimming and J lost 5 bases, with 16 bases between them. The CDR3 coding sequence is TGTGCCAGCAGCGTAGGACCTTCAAGTGGAGGAGATACGCAGTATTTT. Translated, it gives CASSVGPSSGGDTQYF.

This chain uses TRBV10-2 with TRBJ2-7, with 10 bases matching TRBD1. Trimming took 7 bases from V and 7 from J; bases not matched to a gene: 13. Germline loops: CDR1 WSHSY, CDR2 SAAADI. The CDR3 length is 15 residues. CDR3 loop: CASNGLGTGVREQYF. Here the CDR3 DNA reads TGCGCCAGCAATGGGTTAGGGACAGGGGTCAGGGAGCAGTACTTC.

J is TRBJ1-2 and V is TRBV18; 9 bases are shared with TRBD1. The CDR3 has 14 residues. J was trimmed by 4 bases and V by 3 bases; bases with no gene match: 3. Germline V lookup: CDR1 KGHSH, CDR2 LQKENI. The CDR3 loop reads CASSPLDRGYGYTF. CDR3 DNA sequence: TGTGCCAGCTCACCCCTGGACAGGGGCTATGGCTACACCTTC.

The chain joins TRBV7-3 to TRBJ2-7; D perhaps matches TRBD1 (7 bases). The length of the CDR3 is 15 residues. Germline V lookup: CDR1 SGHTA, CDR2 FQGTGA. V was pared by 5 bases and J by 1 base, with 15 bases between. CDR3 DNA: TGTGCCAGCAGCCTTGGAGGGGGACAGTCCTACGAGCAGTACTTC. It is translated as CASSLGGGQSYEQYF.

This clone was counted only a few times. The J gene is TRBJ1-1, the V gene TRBV6-5; 10 bases fit TRBD1. This CDR3 has 14 residues. Per the germline V gene, CDR1 is MNHEY and CDR2 is SVGAGI. After removal of 6 bases from V and 3 bases from J, the junction contained 4 bases not matched to a gene. CDR3 DNA sequence: TGTGCCAGCAGGCCTGGACAGGGGGACACTGAAGCTTTCTTT. As protein: CASRPGQGDTEAFF.

In the case of this clone: An end of the junction does not agree with germline; a read error may underlie this. The gene calls are TRBV11-2 and TRBJ1-1; tentative D call: TRBD1 (5 bases). The CDR3 extends over 12 amino acids. CDR1 is SGHAT and CDR2 is FQNNGV in the germline V gene. CDR3: CASSLGGAVALF. Here the CDR3 DNA reads TGTGCCAGCAGCTTAGGTGGGGCGGTAGCGCTCTTT.

This sequence joins TRBV9 and TRBJ2-1; no clear D gene. This CDR3 spans 12 amino acids. Germline CDR1 is SGDLS and CDR2 is YYNGEE. The V gene lost 3 bases and the J gene lost 6 bases, with 7 bases spanning the gap. DNA of the CDR3: TGTGCCAGCAGCGGGACCCTCAATGAGCAGTTCTTC. Its protein product is CASSGTLNEQFF.